This TCR beta chain was captured by sequencing in a study of blood T cell repertoires in COVID-19. Study details: The samples span acute and convalescent COVID-19 from the United States, Italy and Spain.

Germline lookup yields CDR1 SGDLS and CDR2 YYNGEE. V shed 4 bases, J shed 4 bases, and the junction held 7 bases outside the gene matches. The length of the CDR3 is 14 residues. In the study's own analysis: Scientists estimated how many nucleated cells there were by amplifying reference gene primers. TCRdb's copy holds only in-frame clones and misses some; the assay was immunoSEQ multiplex PCR. V, J and clone size were drawn from that table, and D and trimming were deduced from the DNA. The table shows some 70,000 clones, with 82% occurring only once. The sequence came from a man between 60 and 75 years old with acute or convalescent COVID-19. The chain is built from TRBV9 and TRBJ2-7; 8 bases align to TRBD2. The material sequenced was peripheral blood. The CDR3 nucleotides are TGTGCCAGCAGCCCCGGGGGGGGCCGGTACGAGCAGTACTTC. It codes for CASSPGGGRYEQYF.